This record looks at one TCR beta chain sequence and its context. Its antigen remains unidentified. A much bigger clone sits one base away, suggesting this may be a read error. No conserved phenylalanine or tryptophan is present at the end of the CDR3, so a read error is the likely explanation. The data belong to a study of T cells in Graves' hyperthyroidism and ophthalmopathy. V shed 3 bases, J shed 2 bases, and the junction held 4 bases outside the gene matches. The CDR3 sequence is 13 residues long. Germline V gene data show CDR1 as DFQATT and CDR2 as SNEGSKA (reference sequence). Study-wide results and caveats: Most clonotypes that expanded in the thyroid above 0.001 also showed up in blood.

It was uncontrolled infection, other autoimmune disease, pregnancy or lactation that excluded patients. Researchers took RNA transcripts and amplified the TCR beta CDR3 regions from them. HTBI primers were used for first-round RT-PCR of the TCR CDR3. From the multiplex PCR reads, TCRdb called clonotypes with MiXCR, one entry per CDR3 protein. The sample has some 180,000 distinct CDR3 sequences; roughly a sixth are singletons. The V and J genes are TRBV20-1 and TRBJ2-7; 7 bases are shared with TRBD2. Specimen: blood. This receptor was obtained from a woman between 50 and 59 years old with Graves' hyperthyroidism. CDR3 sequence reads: CSARGSGTYEQYL. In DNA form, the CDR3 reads TGCAGTGCTAGGGGCAGCGGGACCTACGAGCAGTACCTC.